The 19 T cell receptor beta chains below come from one sample, sequenced in a study of T-cell reconstitution after alpha-beta-depleted transplantation in children. Construction of the TCRbeta library involved unique molecular identifiers. Via MiXCR, TCRdb re-called the PCR reads, giving one row per CDR3 protein. The table shows over 200,000 distinct CDR3 sequences, with around 7.7% occurring only once. The source material was PBMCs, mostly from graft donor cells, sampled 360 days after TCRalphabeta/CD19-depleted stem cell transplant. The source is a male patient aged 2 to 10 who had a stem cell transplant for acute myeloid leukemia, so the T cells may come from the graft donor.

The chain joins TRBV5-1 to TRBJ1-2; D is ambiguous. Trimming shortened V by 7 bases and J by 6 bases, and 16 bases separated the two germline ends. Germline loops: CDR1 SGHRS, CDR2 YFSETQ. The CDR3 has 13 residues. CDR3 amino acids: CASGSRAQDGYTF. CDR3 coding DNA: TGCGCCAGCGGATCCCGGGCCCAGGATGGCTACACCTTC.

This clonotype turned up a few times. The CDR3 loop is CATILGRGHFQETQYF. CDR3 DNA sequence: TGCGCCACCATTCTGGGGCGGGGACACTTCCAAGAGACCCAGTACTTC. The chain couples TRBV10-2 to TRBJ2-5; D may correspond to TRBD1 or TRBD2 (6 bases each). The CDR3 totals 16 residues. Trimming took 10 bases from V and 1 from J, leaving 22 bases between them. Germline V gives CDR1 WSHSY, CDR2 SAAADI.

This clonotype has a handful of counts. This chain connects TRBV6-2 or TRBV6-3 to TRBJ2-5, with D tentatively TRBD1 (6 bases). The CDR3 is made up of 14 amino acids. CDR1 is MNHEY and CDR2 is SVGEGT in the germline V gene. V shed 7 bases and J shed 4 bases, with 16 bases lying between them. CDR3 nucleotide sequence: TGTGCCAGCAACTCACAGGGTCCCCGAGAGACCCAGTACTTC. Translated, it gives CASNSQGPRETQYF.

V usage is TRBV5-1 and J usage is TRBJ2-6; D call uncertain. The germline CDR1 and CDR2 sequences are SGHRS and YFSETQ. The CDR3 has 16 amino acids. The germline V and J ends were trimmed by 1 base and 2 bases, with 10 bases remaining between them. The CDR3 DNA reads TGCGCCAGCAGCTTGAGTCCAGACCCTGGGGCCAACGTCCTGACTTTC. It is translated as CASSLSPDPGANVLTF.

The gene calls are TRBV12-3 or TRBV12-4 and TRBJ2-3; D may match TRBD1 or TRBD2 (6 bases each). Trimming shortened V by 3 bases and J by 4 bases, and 11 bases separated the two germline ends. The CDR3 length is 14 residues. DNA of the CDR3: TGTGCCAGCAGTTTCGGGGGCCGCGCAGATACGCAGTATTTT. This gives the protein CASSFGGRADTQYF.

The sample holds many counts of this clonotype. The chain employs TRBV5-1 and TRBJ2-1; 7 bases fit TRBD2. The germline V gene encodes CDR1 SGHRS and CDR2 YFSETQ. The V and J ends lost 4 bases and 9 bases, in that order; junction bases with no gene match: 7. The CDR3 consists of 13 residues. This chain's CDR3 is CASSPKRDLEQFF. CDR3 in DNA: TGCGCCAGCAGCCCCAAGCGGGACCTTGAGCAGTTCTTC.

Only a few counts were recorded for this clonotype. V is TRBV7-6 and J is TRBJ1-2; the match to TRBD1 covers 7 bases. The CDR3 is made up of 13 amino acids. Germline lookup yields CDR1 SGHVS and CDR2 FNYEAQ. V gave up 5 bases and J gave up 6 bases; unmatched junction bases: 6. The CDR3 DNA is TGTGCCAGCAGCCCCTTCGACAGGGATGGCTACACCTTC. It yields the protein CASSPFDRDGYTF.

The chain is built from TRBV11-2 and TRBJ2-7; 8 bases align to TRBD2. Trimming at V came to 3 bases and at J to 0 bases, leaving 7 bases not matched to a gene. The CDR3 sequence is 16 residues long. Per germline, CDR1 SGHAT and CDR2 FQNNGV. The CDR3 loop is CASSFDLAGSSYEQYF. DNA of the CDR3: TGTGCCAGCAGCTTTGATCTAGCGGGCAGCTCCTACGAGCAGTACTTC.

This chain joins TRBV14 and TRBJ1-1, with D perhaps TRBD1 (6 bases). V gave up 0 bases and J gave up 5 bases, with 10 bases separating them. Germline V gene sequence: CDR1 SGHDN, CDR2 FVKESK. This CDR3 has 14 amino acids. The CDR3 here is CASSQDEGGTEAFF. The CDR3 DNA reads TGTGCCAGCAGCCAAGACGAGGGGGGAACTGAAGCTTTCTTT.

Only a few counts were recorded for this clonotype. This CDR3 reads CATSRDAGSHTDTQYF. The DNA for the CDR3 is TGTGCCACCAGCAGAGACGCCGGGTCCCACACAGATACGCAGTATTTT. V and J are TRBV15 and TRBJ2-3; D not certain. The CDR3 is 16 amino acids. Germline V lookup: CDR1 LNHNV, CDR2 YYDKDF (reference sequence). V was cut by 0 bases and J by 2 bases, with 12 bases left in between.

The rearrangement joins TRBV7-2 to TRBJ1-1, with D possibly matching TRBD1 (5 bases). This CDR3 comprises 16 residues. V was pared by 5 bases and J by 7 bases, with 23 bases between. Germline-derived CDR1 and CDR2 are SGHTA and FQGNSA. The CDR3 bases are TGTGCCAGCAGCCGGGGATCCGGGGGTGGCCAAGGTGAAGCTTTCTTT. Its translation: CASSRGSGGGQGEAFF.

The chain recombines TRBV7-8 with TRBJ2-3; D possibly uses TRBD1 or TRBD2 (5 bases each). The CDR3 is 15 residues long. Per germline, CDR1 SGHVS and CDR2 FQNEAQ. V was shortened by 7 bases and J by 3 bases, with 17 bases between the two germline ends. The CDR3 loop is CASTTYGGVTDTQYF. As DNA, the CDR3 is TGTGCCAGCACCACATATGGGGGTGTGACAGATACGCAGTATTTT.

This clonotype was seen at least ten times. Here the CDR3 DNA reads TGCAGCGTAGCGGTAGCGGCCAAAAACATTCAGTACTTC. Protein: CSVAVAAKNIQYF. The chain joins TRBV29-1 to TRBJ2-4, with TRBD2 as a possible D gene (5 bases). There are 13 residues in the CDR3. Trimming shortened V by 6 bases and J by 1 base, and 10 bases separated the two germline ends. Germline CDR1 reads SQVTM; CDR2 reads ANQGSEA.

This clonotype was found a few times. This chain uses TRBV20-1 with TRBJ2-3; D not certain. CDR1 and CDR2 (germline): DFQATT, SNEGSKA (reference sequence). The CDR3 runs 15 residues. The germline V and J ends were trimmed by 0 bases and 0 bases, with 10 bases remaining between them. Here the CDR3 reads CSARETSSSTDTQYF. The CDR3 coding sequence is TGCAGTGCTAGAGAAACCTCCTCTAGCACAGATACGCAGTATTTT.

This clonotype has a handful of counts. This chain connects TRBV2 to TRBJ1-5, with 9 bases that match TRBD1. The length of the CDR3 is 18 residues. The V gene's germline CDR1 is SNHLY and CDR2 FYNNEI. V gave up 2 bases and J gave up 0 bases; unmatched junction bases: 8. The CDR3 nucleotides read TGTGCCAGCAGTGAAAAGGGACAGGGCCTGTATAGCAATCAGCCCCAGCATTTT. Amino acids: CASSEKGQGLYSNQPQHF.

This clonotype was recorded many times. The V and J genes are TRBV20-1 and TRBJ2-2; no clear D. The germline V gene encodes CDR1 DFQATT and CDR2 SNEGSKA (reference sequence). The CDR3 contains 12 residues. V gave up 4 bases and J gave up 4 bases, with 7 bases separating them. CDR3 bases: TGCAGTGCTACAAGTGTCACCGGGGAGCTGTTTTTT. Protein: CSATSVTGELFF.

This clonotype was seen many times. The CDR3 sequence: CASSPTFWSSYNEQFF. Written as DNA, the CDR3 is TGTGCCAGCAGCCCTACTTTCTGGAGCTCCTACAATGAGCAGTTCTTC. The chain joins TRBV6-1 to TRBJ2-1; unclear D gene. V was cut by 6 bases and J by 0 bases, with 15 bases left in between. The CDR3 totals 16 residues. Germline CDR1 reads MNHNS; CDR2 reads SASEGT.

The table lists this clonotype with many counts. The chain has TRBV12-3 or TRBV12-4 and TRBJ2-1, with 10 bases fitting TRBD2. The V gene end was trimmed by 3 bases and the J gene end by 4 bases; junction bases not matched to a gene: 6. This CDR3 spans 16 amino acids. CDR3 sequence: CASSLEWGLAYNEQFF. CDR3 DNA sequence: TGTGCCAGCAGTTTGGAATGGGGACTAGCGTACAATGAGCAGTTCTTC.

This clonotype was seen many times. The rearrangement links TRBV7-2 to TRBJ2-7; the D is unclear. V lost 6 bases and J lost 0, with 6 bases in between. Germline V lookup: CDR1 SGHTA, CDR2 FQGNSA. The CDR3 runs to 12 residues. The CDR3 is CASSFSSYEQYF. The CDR3 DNA follows: TGTGCCAGCAGTTTTAGCTCCTACGAGCAGTACTTC.